This TCR beta chain comes out of a study of CD8 T cells in Susac syndrome. The authors reverse transcribed about 0.5 to 1 ug RNA with random hexamers. By means of immunoSEQ multiplex PCR, TCR beta CDR3 spanning 54 Vbeta and 13 Jbeta underwent amplification. Each CDR3 protein is one row after TCRdb ran MiXCR on the immunoSEQ multiplex PCR reads. The table lists approximately 200,000 distinct CDR3 sequences, about 95% of them singletons. TEMRA cells underwent FACS enrichment and CD8+ and CD4+ T cells underwent negative isolation. CDR1 and CDR2 (germline): SGHVS, FQNEAQ. V lost 5 bases to trimming and J lost 1 base, with 11 bases between them. The CDR3 is made up of 15 amino acids.

The chain employs TRBV7-8 and TRBJ2-2; D might be TRBD1 (5 bases). This TCR derives from a human donor with multiple sclerosis. The sequencing sample was made of CD4+ T cells from PBMCs. CDR3 DNA sequence: TGTGCCAGCAGCCCGACAGTCTGGAACACCGGGGAGCTGTTTTTT. It translates to CASSPTVWNTGELFF.